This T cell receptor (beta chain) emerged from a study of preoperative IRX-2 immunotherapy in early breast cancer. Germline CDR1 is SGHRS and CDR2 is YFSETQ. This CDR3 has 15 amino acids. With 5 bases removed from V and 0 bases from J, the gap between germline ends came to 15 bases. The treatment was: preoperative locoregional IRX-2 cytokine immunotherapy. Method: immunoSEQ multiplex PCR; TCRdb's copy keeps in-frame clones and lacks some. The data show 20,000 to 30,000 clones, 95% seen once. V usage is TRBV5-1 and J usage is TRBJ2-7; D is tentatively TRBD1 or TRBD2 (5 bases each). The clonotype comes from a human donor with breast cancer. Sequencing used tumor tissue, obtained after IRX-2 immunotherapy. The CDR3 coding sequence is TGCGCCAGCAGTCTTAGACCGGGGACCTCCTACGAGCAGTACTTC. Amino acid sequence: CASSLRPGTSYEQYF.